This T cell receptor beta chain derives from a study of STAT5B mutations in CD4+ large granular lymphocyte leukemia. The table came from immunoSEQ multiplex PCR; TCRdb's copy has only in-frame clones and leaves some out. This table has nearly 35,000 clones, 70% to 90% appearing once. Trimming stripped 5 bases from V and 0 bases from J, with 6 bases between. Germline CDR1 is SGHTA and CDR2 is FQGNSA. The CDR3 extends over 13 amino acids. J is TRBJ2-3 and V is TRBV7-2; unclear D gene. Sequencing input: CD4+ T cells from blood buffy coats. The TCR comes from a human donor in good health. CDR3 loop: CASSPSSTDTQYF. The CDR3 DNA follows: TGTGCCAGCAGCCCATCTAGCACAGATACGCAGTATTTT.